This T cell receptor (beta chain) emerged from a study of beta chain features in type 1 diabetes. Study findings and constraints: The cDNA sequencing approach could over-represent high-TCR-expressing cells. Type 1 diabetes patients had TCRB CDR3s that were shorter (moderately but significantly so) in all four CD4+ subsets.

Sequenced material consisted of expressed TCRB transcripts (all of the isolated RNA was reverse transcribed). The method was immunoSEQ multiplex PCR; TCRdb's version includes in-frame clones alone and lacks a portion of them. The sample has almost 350,000 clones, 7% to 10% seen once; the top ten hold about 1%. Trimming left V 3 bases short and J 0 bases short, with 8 bases between. Germline V lookup: CDR1 MNHEY, CDR2 SMNVEV (reference sequence). The CDR3 spans 14 residues. CD45RO/CCR7/CD25/CD127/CD95/CD27 staining was used to isolate CD4+ naive, central memory, regulatory and stem cell-like memory cells by sorting. As regards this clone: Its antigen remains unidentified.

The sequenced sample consisted of central memory CD4+ T cells from blood. This sequence joins TRBV27 and TRBJ1-1; the D is unclear. The sequence was collected from a man aged 25 to 40 with type 1 diabetes. The DNA of the CDR3 is TGTGCCAGCAGTTTCCTATCTATGAACACTGAAGCTTTCTTT. It codes for CASSFLSMNTEAFF.